One and the same sample provided the 20 T cell receptor beta chains below, sequenced in a study of blood T cell repertoires in COVID-19. Profiled with immunoSEQ multiplex PCR; TCRdb holds only in-frame clones, not every one. This repertoire shows 350,000 to 400,000 clones, approximately 88% found once; its top ten account for over 0.9%. Sample: PBMCs or T cells enriched from blood (not recorded which). All receptors derive from a woman under 40 with acute COVID-19.

This rearrangement joins TRBV20-1 to TRBJ1-1, with D unresolved. The CDR3 contains 11 residues. Germline V gene data show CDR1 as DFQATT and CDR2 as SNEGSKA (reference sequence). In DNA, the CDR3 is TGCAGCGCATTGGGAGACACTGAAGCTTTCTTT. This gives the protein CSALGDTEAFF.

V is TRBV21-1 and J is TRBJ1-2; TRBD1, the table's D call, was not compared with the DNA. TRBV21-1 is noted as a pseudogene. There are 11 residues in the CDR3. The CDR3 region is CASSKGDRGTF. The CDR3 DNA sequence: TGTGCCAGCAGCAAAGGGGACAGGGGGACCTTC.

This clone turned up a few times. V is TRBV3-1 (or the pseudogene TRBV3-2) and J is TRBJ2-7; TRBD2 might be the D (5 bases). Trimming stripped 5 bases from V and 3 bases from J, with 17 bases between. The length of the CDR3 is 15 residues. CDR1 is LGHDT and CDR2 is YNNKEL in the germline V gene (reference sequence). CDR3 DNA sequence: TGTGCCAGCAGCTTGGGCCGGGGAACGGTCTACGAGCAGTACTTC. This translates into CASSLGRGTVYEQYF.

The chain uses TRBV5-8 and TRBJ2-4; D unclear. The CDR3 is 15 amino acids. Trimming cost V 4 bases and J 1 base, with 12 bases left between them. The germline CDR1 and CDR2 sequences are SGHTS and YDEGEE. This CDR3 reads CASSPWAAAKNIQYF. The CDR3 DNA is TGTGCCAGCAGCCCTTGGGCAGCTGCCAAAAACATTCAGTACTTC.

The chain joins TRBV15 to TRBJ2-5, with 15 bases that match TRBD2. J was trimmed by 7 bases and V by 3 bases; bases with no gene match: 6. This CDR3 region has 16 residues. CDR1 is LNHNV, CDR2 YYDKDF, per germline (reference sequence). The CDR3 sequence is CATSSGTSGGYGTQYF. The CDR3 nucleotides read TGTGCCACCAGCAGTGGGACTAGCGGGGGGTATGGGACCCAGTACTTC.

This clone was seen just once. The identical CDR3 is also encoded by other nucleotide sequences in the sample. The chain is built from TRBV5-6 and TRBJ1-1, with TRBD1 identical over 10 bases. Germline assignment: CDR1 SGHDT and CDR2 YYEEEE. With 2 bases clipped from V and 7 bases from J, the junction kept 2 bases outside the gene matches. The CDR3 length is 13 residues. The DNA for the CDR3 is TGTGCCAGCAGCTTCGGGACAGGGGTTGAAGCTTTCTTT. Its translation: CASSFGTGVEAFF. Using reference TRBV5-6 and TRBJ1-1 for the parts outside the CDR3, the full variable domain is DAGVTQSPTHLIKTRGQQVTLRCSPKSGHDTVSWYQQALGQGPQFIFQYYEEEERQRGNFPDRFSGHQFPNYSSELNVNALLLGDSALYLCASSFGTGVEAFFGQGTRLTVV.

The chain combines TRBV9 with TRBJ2-2, with 13 bases matching TRBD2. This CDR3 spans 17 amino acids. V lost 3 bases and J lost 5; bases outside the gene matches: 7. CDR1 is SGDLS and CDR2 is YYNGEE in the germline V gene. CDR3 region: CASSDRLAGGRTGELFF. The CDR3 region has the DNA TGTGCCAGCAGCGATAGACTAGCGGGGGGTCGGACCGGGGAGCTGTTTTTT.

The chain recombines TRBV3-1 (or the pseudogene TRBV3-2) with TRBJ2-1; TRBD1 matches at 8 bases. CDR1 and CDR2 from the germline V gene are LGHDT and YNNKEL (reference sequence). The CDR3 has 16 amino acids. V dropped 3 bases and J dropped 4; count of bases not matched to a gene: 8. CDR3: CASSQRDRRKYNEQFF. The CDR3 coding sequence is TGTGCCAGCAGCCAGCGGGACAGGAGAAAATACAATGAGCAGTTCTTC.

This clone was detected once. The chain carries TRBV18 and TRBJ1-1, with 8 bases identical to TRBD1. Germline CDR1 KGHSH, CDR2 LQKENI. The CDR3 has 16 residues. V was pared by 4 bases and J by 1 base, with 8 bases of the junction left unmatched. The CDR3 region is CASSLLPTGENTEAFF. CDR3 bases: TGTGCCAGCTCACTCCTACCGACAGGGGAGAACACTGAAGCTTTCTTT.

The V call is TRBV7-2, the J call TRBJ1-2, with D possibly TRBD1 on 6 matching bases. The germline V gene has CDR1 SGHTA and CDR2 FQGNSA. Trimming left V 5 bases short and J 10 bases short, with 17 bases between. The CDR3 has 13 amino acids. For the CDR3, the DNA is TGTGCCAGCAGCCGAGAACGGACAGACTACTACACCTTC. It yields the protein CASSRERTDYYTF.

V usage is TRBV24-1 and J usage is TRBJ1-2, with D maybe TRBD1 (5 bases). This CDR3 spans 13 amino acids. V was shortened by 6 bases and J by 6 bases, with 13 bases between the two germline ends. Germline V CDR1 and CDR2: KGHDR, SFDVKD. CDR3 loop: CATSRGQGDGYTF. In nucleotides, the CDR3 is TGTGCCACCAGTAGGGGTCAAGGGGATGGCTACACCTTC.

The chain has TRBV10-2 and TRBJ2-3; tentatively, D is TRBD1 (6 bases). Trimming removed 4 bases at V and 0 bases at J, with 20 bases between. This CDR3 has 18 amino acids. Germline values: CDR1 WSHSY, CDR2 SAAADI. The CDR3 nucleotides read TGCGCCAGCAGTGCGGACAGTCTAATATGGGGCAGCACAGATACGCAGTATTTT. This sequence encodes CASSADSLIWGSTDTQYF.

The gene calls are TRBV3-1 (or the pseudogene TRBV3-2) and TRBJ1-5; unclear D gene. This CDR3 is 12 amino acids long. Trimming took off 1 base at V and 11 bases at J, with 9 bases between the two ends. The V gene's germline CDR1 is LGHDT and CDR2 YNNKEL (reference sequence). CDR3 protein: CASSQVAGTQHF. The CDR3 DNA is TGTGCCAGCAGCCAAGTTGCCGGGACCCAGCATTTT.

The chain is built from TRBV6-6 and TRBJ2-4, with 9 positions matching TRBD1. CDR3 length: 13 residues. Per the germline V gene, CDR1 is MNHNY and CDR2 is SVGAGI (reference sequence). The V gene end was trimmed by 10 bases and the J gene end by 9 bases; junction bases not matched to a gene: 10. CDR3 loop: CATEGDRAGIQYF. In DNA form, the CDR3 reads TGTGCCACAGAGGGGGACAGGGCTGGCATTCAGTACTTC.

V usage is TRBV6-4 and J usage is TRBJ1-1, with 8 bases that match TRBD1. The germline V gene has CDR1 MRHNA and CDR2 SNTAGT. V shed 3 bases and J 11 bases; nucleotides not matched to a gene: 5. CDR3 length: 12 residues. The CDR3 protein is CASSEGTGPAFF. The DNA of the CDR3 is TGTGCCAGCAGTGAGGGGACAGGTCCGGCTTTCTTT.

The chain is built from TRBV30 and TRBJ1-3, with TRBD1 matching over 8 bases. With V trimmed by 1 base and J by 2 bases, 1 base remained unmatched. Looked up from germline, CDR1 is GTSNPN and CDR2 is SVGIG (reference sequence). The CDR3 has 14 residues. The CDR3 DNA follows: TGTGCCTGGAGTGAACAGGGGGCTGGAAACACCATATATTTT. This sequence encodes CAWSEQGAGNTIYF.

A note on this clone: This CDR3 is also generated by other DNA sequences in the sample. This chain joins TRBV20-1 and TRBJ2-7; 11 bases align to TRBD2. The V gene end was trimmed by 6 bases and the J gene end by 2 bases; junction bases not matched to a gene: 3. The CDR3 runs 13 residues. Germline V gene data show CDR1 as DFQATT and CDR2 as SNEGSKA (reference sequence). The CDR3 DNA is TGCAGTGCCAGTAGCGGGGGGGCCTACGAGCAGTACTTC. Encoded protein: CSASSGGAYEQYF.

The J gene is TRBJ2-7, the V gene TRBV12-3 or TRBV12-4; possibly TRBD1 for D (5 bases). V lost 8 bases to trimming and J lost 5 bases, with 13 bases between them. The CDR3 is 12 amino acids. CDR3 region: CASARATHEQYF. CDR3 bases: TGTGCCAGCGCCAGGGCCACACACGAGCAGTACTTC.

The chain links TRBV5-8 to TRBJ2-5, with D uncertain. The CDR3 has 14 residues. CDR1 and CDR2 from the germline V gene are SGHTS and YDEGEE. Trimming removed 0 bases at V and 5 bases at J, with 11 bases between. DNA for the CDR3: TGTGCCAGCAGCTTGGGCCGGCGGCAGGAGACCCAGTACTTC. As protein: CASSLGRRQETQYF.

This clone was detected a few times. The V gene is TRBV5-5, the J gene TRBJ2-1; 7 bases line up with TRBD1. CDR1 SGHKS and CDR2 YYEKEE come from the germline V gene (reference sequence). V trimming: 1 base; J trimming: 7 bases; junction bases outside the gene matches: 20. The CDR3 length is 19 residues. CDR3 loop: CASSLSLVGGALVRNEQFF. CDR3 nucleotide sequence: TGTGCCAGCAGCTTGTCGTTAGTAGGGGGCGCTTTGGTAAGGAATGAGCAGTTCTTC.